These 27 T cell receptor beta chains were sequenced from one sample in a study of T cells in Graves' hyperthyroidism and ophthalmopathy. The CDR3 regions of TCR beta were amplified from RNA transcripts. The study used the HTBI primer set for a first-round RT-PCR of the TCR CDR3. TCRdb ran MiXCR on the multiplex PCR reads and lists one entry per CDR3 protein. The data show about 180,000 distinct CDR3 sequences, about 17% seen once. Sequencing used blood. The receptors come from a woman aged 45-60 years with Graves' hyperthyroidism.

This clonotype was observed a few times. This chain connects TRBV6-5 to TRBJ2-7; 9 bases agree with TRBD1. There are 19 residues in the CDR3. CDR1 MNHEY and CDR2 SVGAGI come from the germline V gene. V shed 0 bases, J shed 4 bases, and the junction held 16 bases outside the gene matches. The CDR3 sequence is CASSYSMGEGTGGAYEQYF. For the CDR3, the DNA is TGTGCCAGCAGTTACTCGATGGGGGAAGGTACAGGGGGCGCGTACGAGCAGTACTTC.

The rearrangement joins TRBV18 to TRBJ2-5, with D perhaps TRBD2 (6 bases). Germline V CDR1 and CDR2: KGHSH, LQKENI. This CDR3 is built from 14 residues. Trimming pared 2 bases from V and 5 bases from J, leaving 12 bases between. CDR3 loop: CASSPAAGWETQYF. The CDR3 DNA is TGTGCCAGCTCACCAGCGGCGGGGTGGGAGACCCAGTACTTC.

This clonotype was seen repeatedly, ten times or more. The chain recombines TRBV9 with TRBJ2-1; 8 bases align to TRBD2. The CDR3 contains 14 residues. The trim removed 2 bases at V and 4 bases at J, leaving 2 bases unmatched. Germline V lookup: CDR1 SGDLS, CDR2 YYNGEE. CDR3 region: CASSVSGGYNEQFF. The CDR3 DNA is TGTGCCAGCAGCGTGAGCGGGGGTTACAATGAGCAGTTCTTC.

This clonotype was observed many times. The chain uses TRBV25-1 and TRBJ2-1; 9 bases line up with TRBD1. J was trimmed by 6 bases and V by 3 bases; bases with no gene match: 12. The CDR3 runs to 17 residues. The germline V gene encodes CDR1 MGHDK and CDR2 SYGVNS. The CDR3 DNA reads TGTGCCAGCAGTGACTTACAGGGGGCTGATATACGCAATGAGCAGTTCTTC. It codes for CASSDLQGADIRNEQFF.

This clonotype was detected many times. The CDR3 bases are TGTGCCATCAGTGAGTCAGAGTTGGGGGAGAGAGGAACTGAAGCTTTCTTT. Translation gives CAISESELGERGTEAFF. This chain links TRBV10-3 with TRBJ1-1, with D maybe TRBD1 (5 bases). Trimming shortened V by 0 bases and J by 5 bases, and 19 bases separated the two germline ends. The CDR3 contains 17 residues. Germline V lookup: CDR1 ENHRY, CDR2 SYGVKD.

This clonotype showed up many times. The chain employs TRBV2 and TRBJ1-1, with D possibly matching TRBD1 (5 bases). This CDR3 comprises 13 residues. V lost 7 bases and J 3 bases, leaving 12 bases between the germline ends. Germline loops: CDR1 SNHLY, CDR2 FYNNEI. The chain's CDR3 is CASMLQVYTEAFF. The CDR3 DNA reads TGTGCCAGCATGCTACAGGTATACACTGAAGCTTTCTTT. Using reference TRBV2 and TRBJ1-1 for the parts outside the CDR3, the full variable domain is EPEVTQTPSHQVTQMGQEVILRCVPISNHLYFYWYRQILGQKVEFLVSFYNNEISEKSEIFDDQFSVERPDGSNFTLKIRSTKLEDSAMYFCASMLQVYTEAFFGQGTRLTVV.

This clonotype was seen ten or more times. The J gene is TRBJ2-2, the V gene TRBV7-6, with 9 bases fitting TRBD1. The CDR3 runs 17 residues. After removal of 3 bases from V and 5 bases from J, the junction contained 10 bases not matched to a gene. Germline V gene data show CDR1 as SGHVS and CDR2 as FNYEAQ. As DNA, the CDR3 is TGTGCCAGCAGCTTGACCCGAAGGACAGGGGAGACCGGGGAGCTGTTTTTT. Its translation is CASSLTRRTGETGELFF.

This clonotype was found many times. The chain joins TRBV5-5 to TRBJ2-4; 7 bases are a match to TRBD1. The CDR3 loop spans 16 amino acids. The V gene end was trimmed by 5 bases and the J gene end by 0 bases; junction bases not matched to a gene: 8. Germline CDR1 is SGHKS and CDR2 is YYEKEE (reference sequence). DNA of the CDR3: TGTGCCAGCAGACCACAGGGGTACACAGCCAAAAACATTCAGTACTTC. This sequence encodes CASRPQGYTAKNIQYF.

The chain employs TRBV28 and TRBJ2-7, with D perhaps TRBD2 (5 bases). V was cut by 5 bases and J by 3 bases, with 29 bases left in between. The CDR3 sequence is 19 residues long. Germline V gene data show CDR1 as MDHEN and CDR2 as SYDVKM. DNA of the CDR3: TGTGCCAGCAGTACCGAGCGTGTTATCTCGGGGTCCTCCTACTACGAGCAGTACTTC. Translated: CASSTERVISGSSYYEQYF.

The rearrangement joins TRBV13 to TRBJ2-3, with a possible D match to TRBD2 (8 bases). Germline V CDR1 and CDR2: PRHDT, FYEKMQ (reference sequence). The CDR3 spans 17 residues. V dropped 5 bases and J dropped 2 bases, with 20 bases sitting between them. The CDR3 spells CASSHGGAGGNTDTQYF. The CDR3 region has the DNA TGTGCCAGCAGCCACGGGGGGGCAGGGGGTAACACAGATACGCAGTATTTT.

This clonotype has just a few counts. It is likely a read error, because the conserved phenylalanine at the end of the CDR3 is missing. This sequence joins TRBV14 and TRBJ2-3; the D is unclear. Germline values: CDR1 SGHDN, CDR2 FVKESK. This CDR3 has 15 residues. V dropped 3 bases and J dropped 0 bases, with 10 bases sitting between them. The CDR3: CASSHRHTSTDTQYL. The CDR3 bases are TGTGCCAGCAGCCACCGACACACTAGCACAGATACGCAGTATCTT.

The table lists this clonotype with a few counts. V is TRBV12-3 or TRBV12-4 and J is TRBJ1-1, with D possibly being TRBD1 (6 bases). The CDR3 totals 14 residues. V gave up 6 bases and J gave up 3 bases, with 14 bases separating them. The CDR3 sequence is CASRDRNLHTEAFF. CDR3 in DNA: TGTGCCAGCAGGGACAGAAATTTGCACACTGAAGCTTTCTTT.

About this clonotype itself: This may be a read error, as it is one base from a much larger clone. The V gene is TRBV19, the J gene TRBJ1-6, with no clear D. The CDR3 length is 11 residues. CDR1 and CDR2 from the germline V gene are LNHDA and SQIVND (reference sequence). CDR3 amino acids: CGSKEGEPLHF. The CDR3 DNA reads TGTGGCAGTAAGGAGGGCGAACCCCTCCACTTT.

There are many counts of this clonotype. V and J are TRBV12-5 and TRBJ2-1; D call uncertain. Germline CDR1 LGHNT, CDR2 FRNRAP. Trimming removed 2 bases from V and 5 bases from J, with 10 bases in between. There are 14 residues in the CDR3. CDR3 amino acids: CASGLSSVDNEQFF. The CDR3 DNA reads as TGTGCTAGTGGTTTGTCTTCCGTCGACAATGAGCAGTTCTTC. Full variable domain (remainder filled in from reference TRBV12-5 and TRBJ2-1): DARVTQTPRHKVTEMGQEVTMRCQPILGHNTVFWYRQTMMQGLELLAYFRNRAPLDDSGMPKDRFSAEMPDATLATLKIQPSEPRDSAVYFCASGLSSVDNEQFFGPGTRLTVL.

This clonotype was found many times. This sequence joins TRBV28 and TRBJ2-5, with D possibly being TRBD2 (6 bases). The V gene lost 2 bases and the J gene lost 4 bases, with 11 bases spanning the gap. The CDR3 is 14 residues long. Germline CDR1 is MDHEN and CDR2 is SYDVKM. The CDR3 region has the DNA TGTGCCAGCAGTTTAATTTTGGAGGGAGAGACCCAGTACTTC. Translating it yields CASSLILEGETQYF.

This sequence joins TRBV18 and TRBJ1-2; tentative D call: TRBD1 (6 bases). CDR1 and CDR2 (germline): KGHSH, LQKENI. The ends were cut back, 0 bases at V and 5 bases at J, with 7 bases in the middle. There are 13 residues in the CDR3. The CDR3 region is CASSPPGQYGYTF. For the CDR3, the DNA is TGTGCCAGCTCACCACCCGGACAGTATGGCTACACCTTC.

This chain uses TRBV29-1 with TRBJ2-5; maybe TRBD2 (5 bases). CDR3 size: 15 residues. V lost 7 bases and J lost 3, with 21 bases in between. From germline, CDR1 is SQVTM and CDR2 ANQGSEA. The CDR3 here is CSALAPRGPKETQYF. In nucleotides, the CDR3 is TGCAGCGCACTGGCTCCAAGAGGGCCCAAAGAGACCCAGTACTTC.

This clonotype occurred many times. The chain recombines TRBV5-1 with TRBJ1-1; D gene ambiguous. V was pared by 1 base and J by 3 bases, with 16 bases between. In germline, CDR1 is SGHRS, CDR2 YFSETQ. There are 16 residues in the CDR3. CDR3 in amino acids: CASSLSGSRLYTEAFF. Here the CDR3 DNA reads TGCGCCAGCAGCTTGTCAGGCAGTAGGCTCTACACTGAAGCTTTCTTT.

This clonotype was counted many times. The chain employs TRBV5-1 and TRBJ2-5; a weak D match, TRBD2 (6 bases). The V gene's germline CDR1 is SGHRS and CDR2 YFSETQ. The CDR3 contains 14 residues. Trimming pared 2 bases from V and 5 bases from J, leaving 13 bases between. The CDR3 DNA follows: TGCGCCAGCAGCTTTGGCGGGGTCGAGGAGACCCAGTACTTC. Protein product: CASSFGGVEETQYF.

The gene calls are TRBV5-5 and TRBJ1-4; the D is unclear. Trimming shortened V by 1 base and J by 4 bases, and 5 bases separated the two germline ends. This CDR3 contains 13 residues. The V gene's germline CDR1 is SGHKS and CDR2 YYEKEE (reference sequence). In DNA, the CDR3 is TGTGCCAGCAGCTTGTCCGTTAATGAAAAACTGTTTTTT. It yields the protein CASSLSVNEKLFF.

CDR3 residues: CASSNPDRGAAYEQYF. The DNA of the CDR3 is TGTGCCAGCAGTAATCCCGACAGGGGCGCTGCCTACGAGCAGTACTTC. The J gene is TRBJ2-7, the V gene TRBV28; TRBD1 matches at 8 bases. Germline CDR1 reads MDHEN; CDR2 reads SYDVKM. The CDR3 covers 16 residues. After removal of 5 bases from V and 2 bases from J, the junction contained 11 bases not matched to a gene.

This clonotype has a count of ten or more. The CDR3 loop is CASRTGGATEAFF. The CDR3 bases are TGTGCCAGCAGGACAGGGGGGGCCACTGAAGCTTTCTTT. This rearrangement joins TRBV6-1 to TRBJ1-1, with 9 bases matching TRBD1. V shed 6 bases and J 4 bases; nucleotides not matched to a gene: 3. Germline V lookup: CDR1 MNHNS, CDR2 SASEGT. CDR3 length equals 13 residues.

At least ten counts were recorded for this clonotype. This rearrangement joins TRBV6-1 to TRBJ2-5; 8 bases agree with TRBD1. Germline trimming cut 6 bases from V and 5 bases from J; bases unmatched to any gene: 5. The germline gives CDR1 MNHNS, CDR2 SASEGT. This CDR3 region has 13 residues. DNA for the CDR3: TGTGCCAGCAGAGGACAGGGTGCGGAGACCCAGTACTTC. Translated, it gives CASRGQGAETQYF.

This clonotype appeared many times. The chain employs TRBV19 and TRBJ1-1; D is uncertain. V lost 4 bases to trimming and J lost 4 bases, with 10 bases between them. The CDR3 runs 13 residues. CDR1 LNHDA and CDR2 SQIVND come from the germline V gene (reference sequence). As DNA, the CDR3 is TGTGCCAGTAGTAGTGGTTCCGGCACTGAAGCTTTCTTT. Translation: CASSSGSGTEAFF.

The CDR3 sequence: CASSLEVQGKNGYTF. CDR3 coding DNA: TGTGCCAGCAGCTTAGAGGTACAGGGAAAGAATGGCTACACCTTC. The chain carries TRBV7-9 and TRBJ1-2, with D possibly matching TRBD1 (6 bases). Germline lookup yields CDR1 SEHNR and CDR2 FQNEAQ (reference sequence). The length of the CDR3 is 15 residues. V was trimmed by 1 base and J by 6 bases, leaving 15 bases between them.

This clonotype was detected ten times or more. V and J are TRBV2 and TRBJ2-7; tentatively, D is TRBD2 (5 bases). The CDR3 is made up of 14 amino acids. V was shortened by 4 bases and J by 3 bases, with 13 bases between the two germline ends. Germline V gene sequence: CDR1 SNHLY, CDR2 FYNNEI. CDR3 sequence reads: CASSGGAELYEQYF. DNA for the CDR3: TGTGCCAGCAGTGGGGGAGCGGAGCTCTACGAGCAGTACTTC. Full variable domain (rest looked up from reference TRBV2 and TRBJ2-7): EPEVTQTPSHQVTQMGQEVILRCVPISNHLYFYWYRQILGQKVEFLVSFYNNEISEKSEIFDDQFSVERPDGSNFTLKIRSTKLEDSAMYFCASSGGAELYEQYFGPGTRLTVT.

This clonotype occurred a few times. The chain combines TRBV5-1 with TRBJ2-6, with D unclear. V was trimmed by 4 bases and J by 0 bases, leaving 8 bases between them. Germline values: CDR1 SGHRS, CDR2 YFSETQ. The CDR3 is 15 amino acids. CDR3 in amino acids: CASSPVYSGANVLTF. CDR3 DNA sequence: TGCGCCAGCAGCCCGGTTTACTCTGGGGCCAACGTCCTGACTTTC.